This paragraph reports one TCR beta chain. Antigen: not known. This sample is drawn from a study of blood T cells in healthy people across ages. Study outcomes and limitations: Nothing was known about donor CMV status, and this possibly confounded expanded clonotype changes.

The second PCR ran about 6 to 12 cycles with a sample-barcoded 5' primer and J-beta primers. One entry per CDR3 protein, called by TCRdb with MiXCR from the 5' RACE reads. Of some 710,000 distinct CDR3 sequences in the sample, around a fifth were seen once. The germline V gene encodes CDR1 SGHVS and CDR2 FNYEAQ. This CDR3 comprises 15 residues. Trimming pared 2 bases from V and 5 bases from J, leaving 13 bases between. Donors were healthy Caucasian individuals from Russia aged about 6 to 95. Each donor gave roughly 9.1 milliliters of peripheral blood. The chain has TRBV7-6 and TRBJ2-1, with D perhaps matching TRBD1 (5 bases). Sequenced input: blood. This clonotype was sampled from a man between 65 and 85 years old in good health. The CDR3 sequence is CASSLFQGRDNEQFF. CDR3 coding DNA: TGTGCCAGCAGCTTATTCCAGGGTCGGGACAATGAGCAGTTCTTC.